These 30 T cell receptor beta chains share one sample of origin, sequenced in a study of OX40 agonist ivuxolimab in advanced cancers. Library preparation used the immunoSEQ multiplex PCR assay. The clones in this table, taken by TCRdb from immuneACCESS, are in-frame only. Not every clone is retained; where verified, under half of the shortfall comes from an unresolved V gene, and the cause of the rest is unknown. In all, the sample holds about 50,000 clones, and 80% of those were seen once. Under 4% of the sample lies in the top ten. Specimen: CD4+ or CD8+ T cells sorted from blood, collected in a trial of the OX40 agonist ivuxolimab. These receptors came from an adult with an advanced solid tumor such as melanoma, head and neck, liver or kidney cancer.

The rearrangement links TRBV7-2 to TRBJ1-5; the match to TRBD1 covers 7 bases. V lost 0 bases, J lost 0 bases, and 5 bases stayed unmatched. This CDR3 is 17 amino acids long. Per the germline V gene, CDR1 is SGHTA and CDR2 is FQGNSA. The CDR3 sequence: CASSLASQGYSNQPQHF. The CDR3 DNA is TGTGCCAGCAGCTTAGCCTCACAGGGGTATAGCAATCAGCCCCAGCATTTT.

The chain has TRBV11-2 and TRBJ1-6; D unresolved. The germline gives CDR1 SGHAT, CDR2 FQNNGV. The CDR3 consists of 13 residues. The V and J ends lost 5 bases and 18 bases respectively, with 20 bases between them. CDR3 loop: CASSLSGVHVTHF. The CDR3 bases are TGTGCCAGCAGCCTTTCCGGGGTCCACGTCACCCACTTT.

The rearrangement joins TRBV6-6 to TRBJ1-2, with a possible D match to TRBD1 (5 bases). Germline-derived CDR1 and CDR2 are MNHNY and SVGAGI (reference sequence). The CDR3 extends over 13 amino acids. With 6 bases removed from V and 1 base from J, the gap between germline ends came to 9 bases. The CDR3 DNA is TGTGCCAGCAGCTTAGACAGTAACTATGGCTACACCTTC. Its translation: CASSLDSNYGYTF.

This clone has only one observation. CDR3 nucleotides: TGTGCCAGCAGTACTCAAAGGACAGGGTCCTATGGCTACACCTTC. Translation: CASSTQRTGSYGYTF. The chain is built from TRBV6-6 and TRBJ1-2; 8 nucleotides agree with TRBD1. CDR3 length: 15 residues. Germline CDR1 is MNHNY and CDR2 is SVGAGI (reference sequence). Unmatched junction bases numbered 9, after V lost 5 bases and J lost 4 bases.

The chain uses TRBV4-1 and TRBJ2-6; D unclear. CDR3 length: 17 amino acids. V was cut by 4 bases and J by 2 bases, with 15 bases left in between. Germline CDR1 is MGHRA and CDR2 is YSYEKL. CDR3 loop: CASSPQAVGPGANVLTF. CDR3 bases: TGCGCCAGCAGCCCCCAGGCGGTCGGGCCTGGGGCCAACGTCCTGACTTTC.

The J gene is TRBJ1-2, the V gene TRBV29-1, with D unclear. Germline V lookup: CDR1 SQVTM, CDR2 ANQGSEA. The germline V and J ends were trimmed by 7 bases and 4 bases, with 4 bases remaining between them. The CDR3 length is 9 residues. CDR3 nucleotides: TGCAGCGCGGGCTATGGCTACACCTTC. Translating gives CSAGYGYTF.

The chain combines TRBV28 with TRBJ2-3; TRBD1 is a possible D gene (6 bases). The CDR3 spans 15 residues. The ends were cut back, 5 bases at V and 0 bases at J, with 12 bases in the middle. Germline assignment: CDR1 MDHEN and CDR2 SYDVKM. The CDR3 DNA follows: TGTGCCAGCAGTGTACAGGGCACTAGCACAGATACGCAGTATTTT. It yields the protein CASSVQGTSTDTQYF.

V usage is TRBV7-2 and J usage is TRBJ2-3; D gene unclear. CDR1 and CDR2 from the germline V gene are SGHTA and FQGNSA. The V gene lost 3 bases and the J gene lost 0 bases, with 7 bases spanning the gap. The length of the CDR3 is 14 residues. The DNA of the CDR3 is TGTGCCAGCAGCTTGGCGGCAAGCACAGATACGCAGTATTTT. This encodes CASSLAASTDTQYF. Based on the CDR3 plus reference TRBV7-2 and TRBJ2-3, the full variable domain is GAGVSQSPSNKVTEKGKDVELRCDPISGHTALYWYRQSLGQGLEFLIYFQGNSAPDKSGLPSDRFSAERTGGSVSTLTIQRTQQEDSAVYLCASSLAASTDTQYFGPGTRLTVL.

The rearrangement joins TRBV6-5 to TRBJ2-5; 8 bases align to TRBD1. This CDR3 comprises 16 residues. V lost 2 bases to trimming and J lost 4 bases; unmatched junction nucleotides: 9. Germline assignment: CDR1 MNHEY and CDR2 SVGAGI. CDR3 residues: CASSYTGQGAGETQYF. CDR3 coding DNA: TGTGCCAGCAGTTACACCGGACAGGGCGCGGGAGAGACCCAGTACTTC.

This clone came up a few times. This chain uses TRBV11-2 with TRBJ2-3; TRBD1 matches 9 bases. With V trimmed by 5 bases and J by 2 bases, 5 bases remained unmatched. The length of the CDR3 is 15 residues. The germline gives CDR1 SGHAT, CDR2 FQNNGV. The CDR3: CASSPQGAHTDTQYF. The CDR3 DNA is TGTGCCAGCAGCCCACAGGGGGCTCACACAGATACGCAGTATTTT.

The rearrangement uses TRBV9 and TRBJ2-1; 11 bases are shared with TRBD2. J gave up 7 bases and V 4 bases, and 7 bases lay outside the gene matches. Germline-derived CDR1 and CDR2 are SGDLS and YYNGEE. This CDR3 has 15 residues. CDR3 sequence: CASSSTSGRLNEQFF. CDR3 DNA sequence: TGTGCCAGCAGCAGCACTAGCGGGAGATTAAATGAGCAGTTCTTC.

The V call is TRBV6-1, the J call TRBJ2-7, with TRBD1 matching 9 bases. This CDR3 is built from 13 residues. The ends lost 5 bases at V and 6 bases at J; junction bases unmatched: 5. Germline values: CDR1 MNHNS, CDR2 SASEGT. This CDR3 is CASSRTTGGEQYF. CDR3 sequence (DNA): TGTGCCAGCAGTCGAACGACAGGGGGCGAGCAGTACTTC.

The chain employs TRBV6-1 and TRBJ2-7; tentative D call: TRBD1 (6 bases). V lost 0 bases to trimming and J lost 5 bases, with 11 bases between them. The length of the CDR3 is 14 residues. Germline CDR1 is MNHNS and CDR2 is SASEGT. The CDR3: CASSEATGHHEQYF. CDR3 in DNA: TGTGCCAGCAGTGAAGCTACGGGACACCACGAGCAGTACTTC.

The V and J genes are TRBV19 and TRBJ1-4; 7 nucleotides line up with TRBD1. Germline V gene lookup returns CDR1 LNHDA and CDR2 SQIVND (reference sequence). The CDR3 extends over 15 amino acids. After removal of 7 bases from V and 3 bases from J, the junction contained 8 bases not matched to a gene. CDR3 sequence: CASNLKGAANEKLFF. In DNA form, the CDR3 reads TGTGCCAGTAACCTTAAGGGGGCAGCTAATGAAAAACTGTTTTTT.

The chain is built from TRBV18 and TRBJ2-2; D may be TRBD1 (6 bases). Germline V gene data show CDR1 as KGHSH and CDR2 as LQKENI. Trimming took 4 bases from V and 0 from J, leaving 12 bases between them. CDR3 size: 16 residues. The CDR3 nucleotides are TGTGCCAGCTCACGTGCCGGGACAACGAACACCGGGGAGCTGTTTTTT. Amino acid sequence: CASSRAGTTNTGELFF.

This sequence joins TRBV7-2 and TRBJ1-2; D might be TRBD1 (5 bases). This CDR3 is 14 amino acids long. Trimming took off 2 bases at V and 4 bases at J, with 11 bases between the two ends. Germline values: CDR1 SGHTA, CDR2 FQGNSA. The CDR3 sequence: CASSLNAGGYGYTF. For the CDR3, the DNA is TGTGCCAGCAGCTTAAACGCCGGGGGCTATGGCTACACCTTC.

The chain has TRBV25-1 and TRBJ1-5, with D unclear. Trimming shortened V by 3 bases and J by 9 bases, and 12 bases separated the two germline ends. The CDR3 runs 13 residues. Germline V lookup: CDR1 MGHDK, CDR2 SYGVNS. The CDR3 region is CASSEASLGPQHF. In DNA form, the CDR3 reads TGTGCCAGCAGTGAGGCCAGTCTTGGGCCCCAGCATTTT.

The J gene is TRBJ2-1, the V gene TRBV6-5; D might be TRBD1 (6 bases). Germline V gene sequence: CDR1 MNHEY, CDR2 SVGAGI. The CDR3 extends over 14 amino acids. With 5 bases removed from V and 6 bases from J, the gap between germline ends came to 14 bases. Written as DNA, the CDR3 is TGTGCCAGCAGTCAACAGGGTGCTCTCAATGAGCAGTTCTTC. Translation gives CASSQQGALNEQFF.

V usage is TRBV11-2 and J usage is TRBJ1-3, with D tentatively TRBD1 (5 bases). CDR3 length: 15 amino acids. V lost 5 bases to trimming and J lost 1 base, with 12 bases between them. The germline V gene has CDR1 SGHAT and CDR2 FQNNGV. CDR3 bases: TGTGCCAGCAGCCCCTGGGGGGGGTCTGGAAACACCATATATTTT. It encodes CASSPWGGSGNTIYF.

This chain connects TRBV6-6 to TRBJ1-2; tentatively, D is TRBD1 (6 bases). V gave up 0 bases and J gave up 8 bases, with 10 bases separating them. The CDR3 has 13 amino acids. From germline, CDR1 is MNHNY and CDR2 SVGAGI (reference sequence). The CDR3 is CASSYSAGDGYTF. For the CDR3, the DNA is TGTGCCAGCAGTTACTCTGCAGGGGACGGCTACACCTTC.

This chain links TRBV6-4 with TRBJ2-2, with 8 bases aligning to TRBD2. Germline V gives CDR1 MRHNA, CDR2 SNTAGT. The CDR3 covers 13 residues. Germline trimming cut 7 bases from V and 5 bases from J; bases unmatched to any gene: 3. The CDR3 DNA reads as TGTGCCAGCAAGCCTAGCGGGACCGGGGAGCTGTTTTTT. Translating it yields CASKPSGTGELFF.

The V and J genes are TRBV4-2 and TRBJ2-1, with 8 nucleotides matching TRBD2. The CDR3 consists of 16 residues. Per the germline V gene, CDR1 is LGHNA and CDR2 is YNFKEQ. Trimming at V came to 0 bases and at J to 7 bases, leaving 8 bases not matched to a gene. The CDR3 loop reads CASSQDSGTRSNEQFF. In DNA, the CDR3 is TGTGCCAGCAGCCAAGATAGTGGGACTAGGTCGAATGAGCAGTTCTTC.

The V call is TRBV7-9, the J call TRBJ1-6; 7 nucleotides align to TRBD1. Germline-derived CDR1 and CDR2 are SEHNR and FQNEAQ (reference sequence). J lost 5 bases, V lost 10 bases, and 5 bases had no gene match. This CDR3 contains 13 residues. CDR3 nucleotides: TGTGCCATCACGACAGGGAATAATTCACCCCTCCACTTT. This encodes CAITTGNNSPLHF. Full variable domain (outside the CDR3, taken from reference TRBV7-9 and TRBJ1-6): DTGVSQNPRHKITKRGQNVTFRCDPISEHNRLYWYRQTLGQGPEFLTYFQNEAQLEKSRLLSDRFSAERPKGSFSTLEIQRTEQGDSAMYLCAITTGNNSPLHFGNGTRLTVT.

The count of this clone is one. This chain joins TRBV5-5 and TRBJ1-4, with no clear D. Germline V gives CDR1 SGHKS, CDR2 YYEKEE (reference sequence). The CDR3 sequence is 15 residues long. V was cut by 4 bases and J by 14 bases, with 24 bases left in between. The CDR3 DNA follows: TGTGCCAGCAGCGTTCTTGGGCCGTCAAATGAAAGGCTGTTTTTT. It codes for CASSVLGPSNERLFF.

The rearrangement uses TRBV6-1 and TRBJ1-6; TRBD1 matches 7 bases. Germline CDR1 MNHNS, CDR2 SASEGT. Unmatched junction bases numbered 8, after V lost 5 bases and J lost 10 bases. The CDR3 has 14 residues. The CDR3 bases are TGTGCCAGCAGTTTCAGACAGGGCGAATCACCCCTCCACTTT. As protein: CASSFRQGESPLHF.

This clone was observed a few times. The CDR3: CAWSPPRRVAFF. CDR3 sequence (DNA): TGTGCCTGGAGTCCCCCTAGGCGAGTGGCTTTCTTT. The chain couples TRBV30 to TRBJ1-1; D gene uncertain. The V end lost 2 bases, the J end lost 11 bases, and 15 bases lay between the germline ends. The CDR3 loop spans 12 amino acids. The germline V gene has CDR1 GTSNPN and CDR2 SVGIG (reference sequence).

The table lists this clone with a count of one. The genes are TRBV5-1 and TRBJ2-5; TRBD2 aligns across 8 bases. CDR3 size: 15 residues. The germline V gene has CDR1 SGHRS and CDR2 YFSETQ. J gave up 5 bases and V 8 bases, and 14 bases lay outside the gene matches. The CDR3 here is CASTLSGNFRETQYF. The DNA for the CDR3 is TGCGCCAGTACCCTTAGCGGGAACTTTAGGGAGACCCAGTACTTC.

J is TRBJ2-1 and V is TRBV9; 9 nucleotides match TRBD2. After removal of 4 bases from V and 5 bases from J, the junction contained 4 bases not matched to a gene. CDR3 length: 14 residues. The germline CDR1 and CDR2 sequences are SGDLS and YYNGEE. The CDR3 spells CASSRLAANNEQFF. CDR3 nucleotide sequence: TGTGCCAGCAGCCGACTAGCGGCGAACAATGAGCAGTTCTTC. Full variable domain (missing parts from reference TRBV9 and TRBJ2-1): DSGVTQTPKHLITATGQRVTLRCSPRSGDLSVYWYQQSLDQGLQFLIQYYNGEERAKGNILERFSAQQFPDLHSELNLSSLELGDSALYFCASSRLAANNEQFFGPGTRLTVL.

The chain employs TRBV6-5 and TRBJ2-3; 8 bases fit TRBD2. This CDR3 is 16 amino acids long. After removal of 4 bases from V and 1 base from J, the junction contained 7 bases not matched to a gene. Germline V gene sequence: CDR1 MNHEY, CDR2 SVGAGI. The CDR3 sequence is CASSFLGSGGTDTQYF. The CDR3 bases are TGTGCCAGCAGTTTCTTGGGTAGCGGGGGCACAGATACGCAGTATTTT.

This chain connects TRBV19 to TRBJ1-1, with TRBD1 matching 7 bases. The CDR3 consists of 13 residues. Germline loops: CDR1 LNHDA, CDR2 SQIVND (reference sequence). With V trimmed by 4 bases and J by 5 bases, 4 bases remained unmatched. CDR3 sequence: CASSRQGGTEAFF. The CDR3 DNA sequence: TGTGCCAGTAGTAGACAGGGAGGGACTGAAGCTTTCTTT.